This passage covers 20 T cell receptor beta chains from one sample sequenced in a study of shared clonotypes between healthy human individuals. Profiling relied on immunoSEQ multiplex PCR, and the TCRdb table lists in-frame clones only, not all of them. In the table there are nearly 2 million clones, approximately 94% of which are singletons. CD45RO-negative CD8 cells positively selected for CCR7 made up the naive population, which excluded terminally differentiated effector memory CD45RA+ cells. Sequencing input: naive CD8+ T cells sorted from blood. These receptors were collected from a man aged 18 to 30 in good health.

This chain uses TRBV5-1 with TRBJ2-7; D may be TRBD1 (6 bases). The CDR3 is 12 amino acids. Trimming cost V 4 bases and J 5 bases, with 10 bases left between them. The germline V gene encodes CDR1 SGHRS and CDR2 YFSETQ. The DNA for the CDR3 is TGCGCCAGCAGCACCAGGGGCGACGAGCAGTACTTC. Protein sequence: CASSTRGDEQYF.

This chain uses TRBV4-3 with TRBJ1-5; 8 positions agree with TRBD1. CDR1 and CDR2 from the germline V gene are LGHNA and YSLEER. The V and J ends lost 0 bases and 7 bases, in that order; junction bases with no gene match: 8. The CDR3 runs 16 residues. The CDR3 loop is CASSQDLSGGSQPQHF. CDR3 DNA: TGCGCCAGCAGCCAAGATTTGTCAGGGGGCAGCCAGCCCCAGCATTTT.

The rearrangement uses TRBV30 and TRBJ1-1, with TRBD1 as a possible D gene (6 bases). From germline, CDR1 is GTSNPN and CDR2 SVGIG (reference sequence). This CDR3 contains 12 residues. V was clipped by 4 bases and J by 12 bases, with 18 bases between them. CDR3: CAWTPGAPESFF. As DNA, the CDR3 is TGTGCCTGGACCCCGGGGGCCCCCGAGTCTTTCTTT.

Comment on this clone: Other DNA sequences in this sample translate to the same CDR3. This sequence joins TRBV19 and TRBJ2-7; D unclear. The germline V gene encodes CDR1 LNHDA and CDR2 SQIVND (reference sequence). Trimming cost V 3 bases and J 0 bases, with 6 bases left between them. The CDR3 covers 13 residues. The CDR3 is CASSMQDSYEQYF. DNA of the CDR3: TGTGCCAGTAGTATGCAGGACTCCTACGAGCAGTACTTC.

This chain connects TRBV29-1 to TRBJ2-3; 12 bases map to TRBD1. Per the germline V gene, CDR1 is SQVTM and CDR2 is ANQGSEA. The CDR3 covers 15 residues. The CDR3 is CAGTGGFLVGDTQYF. In DNA form, the CDR3 reads TGCGCCGGGACAGGGGGCTTCCTGGTAGGAGATACGCAGTATTTT.

The chain employs TRBV10-2 and TRBJ1-4; 7 bases map to TRBD1. Trimming removed 4 bases from V and 2 bases from J; junction bases left unmatched: 1. CDR1 and CDR2 (germline): WSHSY, SAAADI. This CDR3 comprises 14 residues. CDR3 sequence: CASSATGTNEKLFF. The DNA of the CDR3 is TGCGCCAGCAGTGCGACAGGGACTAATGAAAAACTGTTTTTT.

In the case of this clone: Other DNA sequences within the sample encode an identical CDR3. The chain carries TRBV11-2 and TRBJ1-3; no definite D call. CDR3 length equals 15 residues. The V end was cut by 1 base, the J end by 0 bases, with 7 bases between. The germline CDR1 and CDR2 sequences are SGHAT and FQNNGV. The CDR3 nucleotides read TGTGCCAGCAGCTTAGGCCGCAGCTCTGGAAACACCATATATTTT. It codes for CASSLGRSSGNTIYF.

The CDR3 DNA sequence: TGTGCCACCGCTAAGGAGGGTGGGGGGACAACAACTAATGAAAAACTGTTTTTT. This translates into CATAKEGGGTTTNEKLFF. The V call is TRBV28, the J call TRBJ1-4; perhaps TRBD1 as D (6 bases). V lost 10 bases and J 0 bases, leaving 24 bases between the germline ends. The germline V gene encodes CDR1 MDHEN and CDR2 SYDVKM. The CDR3 totals 18 residues.

J is TRBJ2-1 and V is TRBV7-8; D ambiguous. The germline V and J ends were trimmed by 1 base and 7 bases, with 8 bases remaining between them. Germline values: CDR1 SGHVS, CDR2 FQNEAQ. There are 13 residues in the CDR3. CDR3 amino acids: CASSLDSRNEQFF. The DNA of the CDR3 is TGTGCCAGCAGCTTAGACAGCCGAAATGAGCAGTTCTTC.

Turning to this clone: Other nucleotide sequences from this sample produce the same CDR3. V and J are TRBV4-1 and TRBJ2-5, with D unclear. This CDR3 spans 13 amino acids. The V gene lost 4 bases and the J gene lost 3 bases, with 9 bases spanning the gap. The V gene's germline CDR1 is MGHRA and CDR2 YSYEKL. The CDR3 region is CASSPDSEETQYF. The CDR3 DNA reads TGCGCCAGCAGCCCCGACTCAGAAGAGACCCAGTACTTC.

This chain joins TRBV2 and TRBJ2-1; weak D call: TRBD1 (6 bases). The CDR3 extends over 15 amino acids. Trimming removed 6 bases from V and 6 bases from J, with 18 bases in between. CDR1 and CDR2 from the germline V gene are SNHLY and FYNNEI. CDR3 nucleotides: TGTGCCAGCAGGACAACAGGGTCTCGGGCCAATGAGCAGTTCTTC. Its protein is CASRTTGSRANEQFF.

V gene TRBV25-1 combines with J gene TRBJ1-2; possible D gene TRBD1, 5 bases. V lost 4 bases to trimming and J lost 8 bases, with 20 bases between them. Looked up from germline, CDR1 is MGHDK and CDR2 is SYGVNS. The CDR3 totals 15 residues. The CDR3 DNA reads TGTGCCAGCAGTGGGGGCACAGGTCTCTCTCGGGGCTACACCTTC. Encoded protein: CASSGGTGLSRGYTF.

Note on this clone: The sample contains more than one DNA sequence encoding this CDR3. The V call is TRBV9, the J call TRBJ2-5; D remains ambiguous. CDR3 length: 13 amino acids. V gave up 0 bases and J gave up 5 bases, with 8 bases separating them. Looked up from germline, CDR1 is SGDLS and CDR2 is YYNGEE. CDR3 sequence reads: CASSVGFGETQYF. The CDR3 coding sequence is TGTGCCAGCAGCGTAGGCTTTGGGGAGACCCAGTACTTC.

V gene TRBV6-1 combines with J gene TRBJ1-1; possibly TRBD1 for D (6 bases). V was pared by 2 bases and J by 7 bases, with 11 bases between. Germline V gene lookup returns CDR1 MNHNS and CDR2 SASEGT. This CDR3 contains 13 residues. The CDR3 nucleotides are TGTGCCAGCAGTGAAATGGGGGCCGTTGAAGCTTTCTTT. This gives the protein CASSEMGAVEAFF.

About this clone itself: The same CDR3 is also encoded by other DNA sequences in this sample. This chain links TRBV6-1 with TRBJ2-7, with 13 positions matching TRBD2. After removal of 1 base from V and 1 base from J, the junction contained 1 base not matched to a gene. This CDR3 has 16 amino acids. CDR1 and CDR2 (germline): MNHNS, SASEGT. CDR3 DNA sequence: TGTGCCAGCAGTGAAGGACTAGCGGGGGGATCCTACGAGCAGTACTTC. Protein product: CASSEGLAGGSYEQYF.

This clone was found once. The rearrangement links TRBV10-3 to TRBJ2-1; 13 bases are shared with TRBD2. The junction had 11 bases not matched to a gene; V was cut back by 3 bases and J by 6 bases. Germline CDR1 ENHRY, CDR2 SYGVKD. The CDR3 totals 18 residues. In DNA, the CDR3 is TGTGCCATCAGTGACCCGGGACTAGCGGGGCCTATATCCAATGAGCAGTTCTTC. This translates into CAISDPGLAGPISNEQFF.

The chain links TRBV2 to TRBJ2-5; D is uncertain. The CDR3 is 15 residues long. Deletions cut 1 base from V and 5 bases from J, with 14 bases between. Germline values: CDR1 SNHLY, CDR2 FYNNEI. The CDR3 here is CASSEVFAGSETQYF. For the CDR3, the DNA is TGTGCCAGCAGTGAAGTATTTGCCGGTAGCGAGACCCAGTACTTC. The full variable domain, in which reference TRBV2 and TRBJ2-5 provide the parts outside the CDR3, is EPEVTQTPSHQVTQMGQEVILRCVPISNHLYFYWYRQILGQKVEFLVSFYNNEISEKSEIFDDQFSVERPDGSNFTLKIRSTKLEDSAMYFCASSEVFAGSETQYFGPGTRLLVL.

The chain carries TRBV7-8 and TRBJ1-5; D remains ambiguous. V was cut by 4 bases and J by 5 bases, with 15 bases left in between. CDR3 length equals 15 residues. Germline-derived CDR1 and CDR2 are SGHVS and FQNEAQ. The CDR3 loop is CASSSPRGWDQPQHF. For the CDR3, the DNA is TGTGCCAGCAGCTCACCCCGGGGTTGGGATCAGCCCCAGCATTTT.

This clone was recorded once. J is TRBJ2-1 and V is TRBV11-2, with 8 bases matching TRBD2. The junction had 4 bases not matched to a gene; V was cut back by 1 base and J by 8 bases. From germline, CDR1 is SGHAT and CDR2 FQNNGV. The CDR3 runs 14 residues. CDR3 in amino acids: CASSLAPAGDEQFF. The CDR3 region has the DNA TGTGCCAGCAGCTTAGCTCCAGCGGGAGATGAGCAGTTCTTC.

The J gene is TRBJ2-1, the V gene TRBV30, with no clear D. Germline V lookup: CDR1 GTSNPN, CDR2 SVGIG (reference sequence). The CDR3 covers 13 residues. V was shortened by 4 bases and J by 0 bases, with 7 bases between the two germline ends. CDR3 loop: CAWISSSYNEQFF. The CDR3 nucleotides are TGTGCCTGGATTTCTAGCTCCTACAATGAGCAGTTCTTC.